The 5 T cell receptor beta chains in this list originate from one sample, sequenced in a study of long-term antiretroviral therapy in people with HIV. Sequencing relied on immunoSEQ assay v3.0, run at survey level. Sequencing used immunoSEQ multiplex PCR; TCRdb keeps in-frame clones, though not all of them. Of tens of thousands of clones in the sample, 81% were seen once. This specimen was unsorted PBMCs, taken 0.1 years before starting antiretroviral therapy. Receptors originate from a man aged 40-49 years with HIV.

The chain carries TRBV6-8 and TRBJ1-5; no definite D call. Germline values: CDR1 MNHGY, CDR2 SAAAGT. This CDR3 has 12 residues. V was trimmed by 6 bases and J by 11 bases, leaving 14 bases between them. The DNA of the CDR3 is TGTGCCAGCAGCTACCTCGTAGAGGCCCAGCATTTT. Translated, it gives CASSYLVEAQHF.

In this sample, this clone turned up a few times. This sequence joins TRBV5-1 and TRBJ1-1; a possible D gene is TRBD1 (5 bases). This CDR3 has 15 amino acids. CDR1 is SGHRS, CDR2 YFSETQ, per germline. V lost 4 bases, J lost 0 bases, and 13 bases lay in between. The CDR3 nucleotides read TGCGCCAGCAGCCTGGGAGGGACCCTGAACACTGAAGCTTTCTTT. Residues: CASSLGGTLNTEAFF.

V and J are TRBV5-6 and TRBJ1-6; maybe TRBD1 (5 bases). The V gene lost 0 bases and the J gene lost 2 bases, with 6 bases spanning the gap. The CDR3 runs 15 residues. Germline-derived CDR1 and CDR2 are SGHDT and YYEEEE. DNA for the CDR3: TGTGCCAGCAGCTTGGGGACAACCTATAATTCACCCCTCCACTTT. Protein product: CASSLGTTYNSPLHF.

The chain uses TRBV7-2 and TRBJ2-3; tentative D call: TRBD1 (6 bases). This CDR3 is 13 amino acids long. Trimming took off 3 bases at V and 2 bases at J, with 6 bases between the two ends. The germline V gene encodes CDR1 SGHTA and CDR2 FQGNSA. CDR3 coding DNA: TGTGCCAGCAGCTTGGGGGCCACAGATACGCAGTATTTT. Translation gives CASSLGATDTQYF.

This chain connects TRBV19 to TRBJ2-7, with 13 bases aligning to TRBD2. Germline CDR1 reads LNHDA; CDR2 reads SQIVND (reference sequence). CDR3 length: 18 amino acids. Unmatched junction bases numbered 14, after V lost 5 bases and J lost 4 bases. This chain's CDR3 is CASSSTSRTSGGGYEQYF. For the CDR3, the DNA is TGTGCCAGTAGTTCTACCTCGAGGACTAGCGGGGGAGGGTACGAGCAGTACTTC.